What follows are 32 T cell receptor beta chains derived from one specimen sequenced in a study of cytomegalovirus exposure and HLA in healthy donors. The PCR employed 60 Vbeta primers together with 13 Jbeta primers. Profiling relied on immunoSEQ multiplex PCR, and the TCRdb table lists in-frame clones only, not all of them. The data contain some 140,000 clones, under 85% of them seen just once; the ten biggest clones take up roughly 0.87%. The specimen sequenced was PBMCs. The receptors shown here come from a man younger than 35 in good health and CMV-seronegative.

The genes are TRBV5-5 and TRBJ2-7; 7 bases fit TRBD1. V shed 5 bases and J 3 bases; nucleotides not matched to a gene: 8. Per the germline V gene, CDR1 is SGHKS and CDR2 is YYEKEE (reference sequence). This CDR3 is built from 14 residues. The CDR3 protein is CASRLTGLVYEQYF. In DNA form, the CDR3 reads TGTGCCAGCAGATTGACAGGGCTAGTCTACGAGCAGTACTTC.

The chain employs TRBV6-5 and TRBJ2-2; D possibly corresponds to TRBD1 (5 bases). V lost 3 bases and J lost 5, with 13 bases in between. Looked up from germline, CDR1 is MNHEY and CDR2 is SVGAGI. This CDR3 has 15 residues. CDR3 region: CASSYSADSTGELFF. The CDR3 DNA follows: TGTGCCAGCAGTTATTCTGCCGACAGTACCGGGGAGCTGTTTTTT.

The chain recombines TRBV27 with TRBJ2-7; 8 bases match TRBD2. Losses at the gene ends were 5 bases for V and 7 bases for J; bases not matched to a gene: 10. The germline V gene has CDR1 MNHEY and CDR2 SMNVEV (reference sequence). The CDR3 covers 14 residues. Written as DNA, the CDR3 is TGTGCCAGCAGTCCCTCGGGAGGGGTAGAGGAGCAGTACTTC. The encoded protein is CASSPSGGVEEQYF.

V and J are TRBV9 and TRBJ2-3; D ambiguous. In germline, CDR1 is SGDLS, CDR2 YYNGEE. The CDR3 is 11 amino acids. Trimming pared 4 bases from V and 4 bases from J, leaving 4 bases between. The CDR3 region is CASSTSDTQYF. CDR3 nucleotides: TGTGCCAGCAGCACTTCAGATACGCAGTATTTT.

The rearrangement joins TRBV4-2 to TRBJ1-1, with 7 nucleotides matching TRBD1. CDR1 is LGHNA and CDR2 is YNFKEQ in the germline V gene. The length of the CDR3 is 14 residues. V lost 8 bases and J lost 7; bases outside the gene matches: 13. The CDR3 sequence: CASGTRGSSFEAFF. The CDR3 coding sequence is TGTGCCAGCGGAACCAGGGGGTCGTCGTTTGAAGCTTTCTTT.

Only a few counts were recorded for this clone. V is TRBV7-2 and J is TRBJ1-2; D call uncertain. Trimming removed 3 bases at V and 0 bases at J, with 11 bases between. The germline gives CDR1 SGHTA, CDR2 FQGNSA. The CDR3 consists of 15 residues. Written as DNA, the CDR3 is TGTGCCAGCAGCTTGCCGCTCAGATCTAACTATGGCTACACCTTC. This sequence encodes CASSLPLRSNYGYTF.

This chain joins TRBV5-1 and TRBJ1-5, with D perhaps matching TRBD1 (6 bases). This CDR3 spans 16 amino acids. Trimming pared 0 bases from V and 1 base from J, leaving 11 bases between. Looked up from germline, CDR1 is SGHRS and CDR2 is YFSETQ. The CDR3 sequence is CASSLAPTGSNQPQHF. The DNA for the CDR3 is TGCGCCAGCAGCTTGGCACCCACAGGGAGCAATCAGCCCCAGCATTTT.

The chain is built from TRBV5-4 and TRBJ1-3, with 7 bases matching TRBD1. The V gene's germline CDR1 is SGHNT and CDR2 YYREEE (reference sequence). Losses at the gene ends were 6 bases for V and 4 bases for J; bases not matched to a gene: 7. The CDR3 loop spans 14 amino acids. The CDR3 region is CASTSTGMGNTIYF. DNA of the CDR3: TGTGCCAGCACCTCGACAGGGATGGGAAACACCATATATTTT.

The rearrangement uses TRBV19 and TRBJ1-1; the D is unclear. Trimming removed 1 base at V and 7 bases at J, with 10 bases between. Germline V gene sequence: CDR1 LNHDA, CDR2 SQIVND (reference sequence). This CDR3 contains 13 residues. The DNA of the CDR3 is TGTGCCAGTAGTATAGGTAAGCGGAATGAAGCTTTCTTT. Translated: CASSIGKRNEAFF. The full variable domain, in which reference TRBV19 and TRBJ1-1 provide the parts outside the CDR3, is DGGITQSPKYLFRKEGQNVTLSCEQNLNHDAMYWYRQDPGQGLRLIYYSQIVNDFQKGDIAEGYSVSREKKESFPLTVTSAQKNPTAFYLCASSIGKRNEAFFGQGTRLTVV.

The rearrangement links TRBV29-1 to TRBJ1-2, with D tentatively TRBD1 (6 bases). Trimming shortened V by 3 bases and J by 4 bases, and 15 bases separated the two germline ends. Germline V gives CDR1 SQVTM, CDR2 ANQGSEA. There are 14 residues in the CDR3. The CDR3 is CSVDGGEGFYGYTF. The CDR3 DNA reads as TGCAGCGTTGATGGGGGCGAGGGGTTCTATGGCTACACCTTC.

The chain recombines TRBV7-9 with TRBJ1-1; perhaps TRBD1 as D (6 bases). The germline V and J ends were trimmed by 3 bases and 1 base, with 15 bases remaining between them. Germline CDR1 is SEHNR and CDR2 is FQNEAQ (reference sequence). CDR3 length: 16 residues. CDR3 region: CASSFGQRGWNTEAFF. The CDR3 nucleotides read TGTGCCAGCAGCTTCGGACAGAGGGGATGGAACACTGAAGCTTTCTTT.

V usage is TRBV19 and J usage is TRBJ1-1; TRBD1 aligns across 9 bases. Trimming at V came to 2 bases and at J to 4 bases, leaving 5 bases not matched to a gene. Germline CDR1 and CDR2: LNHDA and SQIVND (reference sequence). This CDR3 has 15 amino acids. CDR3 DNA: TGTGCCAGTAGTATACCCACAGGGGGCGGCACTGAAGCTTTCTTT. It encodes CASSIPTGGGTEAFF.

This sequence joins TRBV6-4 and TRBJ1-1, with D possibly matching TRBD1 (5 bases). The CDR3 loop spans 17 amino acids. V shed 7 bases and J shed 5 bases, with 26 bases lying between them. Germline V gives CDR1 MRHNA, CDR2 SNTAGT. CDR3 residues: CASTPLPTQGRTTEAFF. CDR3 DNA sequence: TGTGCCAGCACCCCACTCCCCACCCAGGGCCGAACGACTGAAGCTTTCTTT.

V and J are TRBV27 and TRBJ1-2; D perhaps matches TRBD1 (5 bases). V was clipped by 7 bases and J by 4 bases, with 19 bases between them. The CDR3 is 15 residues long. Germline CDR1 MNHEY, CDR2 SMNVEV (reference sequence). The CDR3 nucleotides are TGTGCCAGCACCACCCGACAGCCTCCGGTCTATGGCTACACCTTC. It yields the protein CASTTRQPPVYGYTF.

This chain links TRBV19 with TRBJ2-3; TRBD2 aligns across 8 bases. The CDR3 runs 16 residues. Losses at the gene ends were 0 bases for V and 5 bases for J; bases not matched to a gene: 7. Germline V CDR1 and CDR2: LNHDA, SQIVND (reference sequence). The CDR3 bases are TGTGCCAGTAGTATAGATCGGGGGGGCCGAAAAGATACGCAGTATTTT. This encodes CASSIDRGGRKDTQYF.

The chain recombines TRBV4-1 with TRBJ1-4, with D perhaps TRBD1 (6 bases). CDR1 and CDR2 (germline): MGHRA, YSYEKL. The CDR3 contains 15 residues. V was shortened by 1 base and J by 8 bases, with 14 bases between the two germline ends. The CDR3 is CASSQGQDETEKLFF. CDR3 sequence (DNA): TGCGCCAGCAGCCAAGGACAGGATGAGACGGAAAAACTGTTTTTT.

In its sample, this clone was seen a few times. The gene calls are TRBV9 and TRBJ2-2; no clear D gene. Per germline, CDR1 SGDLS and CDR2 YYNGEE. The germline V and J ends were trimmed by 6 bases and 2 bases, with 8 bases remaining between them. The CDR3 sequence is 13 residues long. The CDR3 sequence: CASNAVNTGELFF. The CDR3 DNA reads as TGTGCCAGCAACGCAGTCAACACCGGGGAGCTGTTTTTT.

The rearrangement links TRBV5-8 to TRBJ2-7; no definite D call. Germline-derived CDR1 and CDR2 are SGHTS and YDEGEE. This CDR3 spans 11 amino acids. Deletions cut 2 bases from V and 3 bases from J, with 3 bases between. DNA of the CDR3: TGTGCCAGCAGCTTCTTCTACGAGCAGTACTTC. This gives the protein CASSFFYEQYF. The full variable domain, its missing parts supplied by reference TRBV5-8 and TRBJ2-7, is EAGVTQSPTHLIKTRGQQATLRCSPISGHTSVYWYQQALGLGLQFLLWYDEGEERNRGNFPPRFSGRQFPNYSSELNVNALELEDSALYLCASSFFYEQYFGPGTRLTVT.

The chain links TRBV14 to TRBJ2-3; 11 bases fit TRBD1. With 0 bases clipped from V and 5 bases from J, the junction kept 4 bases outside the gene matches. The CDR3 length is 16 residues. Germline CDR1 SGHDN, CDR2 FVKESK. CDR3 bases: TGTGCCAGCAGCCAAGATTTGGGACAGGGGGAAGATACGCAGTATTTT. Translation: CASSQDLGQGEDTQYF.

The chain joins TRBV15 to TRBJ2-1, with a possible D match to TRBD1 (5 bases). The V gene's germline CDR1 is LNHNV and CDR2 YYDKDF (reference sequence). The CDR3 totals 16 residues. Trimming stripped 0 bases from V and 7 bases from J, with 16 bases between. The CDR3 sequence is CATSRETAPLGNEQFF. The CDR3 nucleotides are TGTGCCACCAGCAGAGAGACAGCCCCCCTCGGGAATGAGCAGTTCTTC.

The genes are TRBV10-2 and TRBJ2-3; D is unclear. The CDR3 covers 14 residues. The germline V gene encodes CDR1 WSHSY and CDR2 SAAADI. Trimming took off 8 bases at V and 1 base at J, with 13 bases between the two ends. CDR3 bases: TGCGCCAGCGGGCACCCGGTCGGCACAGATACGCAGTATTTT. This sequence encodes CASGHPVGTDTQYF.

The chain joins TRBV2 to TRBJ2-5; D gene uncertain. The V and J ends lost 10 bases and 5 bases respectively, with 11 bases between them. This CDR3 region has 11 residues. CDR1 and CDR2 from the germline V gene are SNHLY and FYNNEI. The CDR3 spells CAILYSETQYF. The DNA for the CDR3 is TGTGCCATCCTCTATTCGGAGACCCAGTACTTC.

The J gene is TRBJ1-1, the V gene TRBV4-1; 10 bases fit TRBD1. Trimming took 6 bases from V and 4 from J; bases not matched to a gene: 8. Per the germline V gene, CDR1 is MGHRA and CDR2 is YSYEKL. The CDR3 sequence is 15 residues long. CDR3 amino acids: CASSGGGQGTTEAFF. The DNA for the CDR3 is TGCGCCAGCAGTGGGGGGGGACAGGGGACCACTGAAGCTTTCTTT.

The V call is TRBV4-1, the J call TRBJ2-2; a possible D gene is TRBD1 (5 bases). Germline values: CDR1 MGHRA, CDR2 YSYEKL. The CDR3 is 17 amino acids. V shed 4 bases and J shed 0 bases, with 15 bases lying between them. The CDR3 DNA follows: TGCGCCAGCAGCCTAGAATCGGTGGGGCCGAACACCGGGGAGCTGTTTTTT. Its protein is CASSLESVGPNTGELFF.

V is TRBV7-2 and J is TRBJ2-2, with a possible D match to TRBD1 (5 bases). The CDR3 is made up of 14 amino acids. In germline, CDR1 is SGHTA, CDR2 FQGNSA. The V and J ends lost 5 bases and 6 bases respectively, with 13 bases between them. CDR3 DNA: TGTGCCAGCAGCCTCGGCAGGGCGCCCGGGGAGCTGTTTTTT. Its protein is CASSLGRAPGELFF. Combining the CDR3 with reference TRBV7-2 and TRBJ2-2 gives the whole variable domain GAGVSQSPSNKVTEKGKDVELRCDPISGHTALYWYRQSLGQGLEFLIYFQGNSAPDKSGLPSDRFSAERTGGSVSTLTIQRTQQEDSAVYLCASSLGRAPGELFFGEGSRLTVL.

The chain is built from TRBV2 and TRBJ1-2; weak D call: TRBD1 (5 bases). From germline, CDR1 is SNHLY and CDR2 FYNNEI. Trimming removed 6 bases at V and 2 bases at J, with 10 bases between. The CDR3 is 13 residues long. Here the CDR3 reads CASRTETNYGYTF. The CDR3 bases are TGTGCCAGCAGGACAGAGACGAACTATGGCTACACCTTC.

The chain recombines TRBV25-1 with TRBJ1-2; 7 bases match TRBD1. Germline V gives CDR1 MGHDK, CDR2 SYGVNS. V lost 0 bases, J lost 7 bases, and 5 bases stayed unmatched. CDR3 length equals 14 residues. CDR3 nucleotide sequence: TGTGCCAGCAGTGAATATAAGGGGGCGAGTGGCTACACCTTC. This gives the protein CASSEYKGASGYTF.

The chain joins TRBV5-1 to TRBJ1-2; TRBD1 matches at 8 bases. The V and J ends lost 4 bases and 8 bases, in that order; junction bases with no gene match: 7. CDR3 length equals 13 residues. Germline CDR1 is SGHRS and CDR2 is YFSETQ. The CDR3 DNA reads as TGCGCCAGCAGCCCTGACAGGGGACAAGGCTACACCTTC. Amino acids: CASSPDRGQGYTF.

The chain has TRBV27 and TRBJ1-2, with TRBD1 matching 7 bases. Germline-derived CDR1 and CDR2 are MNHEY and SMNVEV (reference sequence). V lost 10 bases to trimming and J lost 7 bases; unmatched junction nucleotides: 12. The CDR3 is 13 residues long. CDR3 DNA: TGTGCCACCTCCCTACGGACAGGCGTTGGCTACACCTTC. Translating gives CATSLRTGVGYTF.

The chain combines TRBV28 with TRBJ1-2, with TRBD1 identical over 7 bases. Germline CDR1 MDHEN, CDR2 SYDVKM. V dropped 3 bases and J dropped 0; count of bases not matched to a gene: 1. The CDR3 has 14 residues. The CDR3 reads CASSLGQSNYGYTF. The DNA for the CDR3 is TGTGCCAGCAGTTTGGGACAGTCTAACTATGGCTACACCTTC.

V and J are TRBV19 and TRBJ2-3; D is unclear. Trimming cost V 7 bases and J 6 bases, with 8 bases left between them. Germline CDR1 is LNHDA and CDR2 is SQIVND (reference sequence). The CDR3 sequence is 11 residues long. The CDR3 nucleotides read TGTGCCAGTAATAATGGCGATACGCAGTATTTT. It is translated as CASNNGDTQYF.

The chain joins TRBV6-6 to TRBJ1-5; D gene uncertain. V lost 7 bases and J lost 0, with 4 bases in between. Germline CDR1 MNHNY, CDR2 SVGAGI (reference sequence). This CDR3 region has 12 residues. Here the CDR3 DNA reads TGTGCCAGCACCCGTAGCAATCAGCCCCAGCATTTT. As protein: CASTRSNQPQHF.